This T cell receptor beta chain was recorded in a study of shared clonotypes between healthy human individuals. This CDR3 spans 13 amino acids. Trimming shortened V by 8 bases and J by 5 bases, and 14 bases separated the two germline ends. Per the germline V gene, CDR1 is SNHLY and CDR2 is FYNNEI. Only a few counts were recorded for this clone. Study donors comprised healthy, HIV-negative adults devoid of recent acute infection or vaccination. Within Nashville, Tennessee resided all donors, each a Caucasian adult. The assay was immunoSEQ multiplex PCR, and TCRdb's table has in-frame clones only and misses some. The data contain about a million clones, about 76% of them singletons.

This clonotype was sampled from a man aged 18-30 years in good health. Sequencing was carried out using memory CD4+ T cells sorted from blood. Indicated subset: CD45RA-negative fraction. The rearrangement links TRBV2 to TRBJ2-3; D gene uncertain. Written as DNA, the CDR3 is TGTGCCAGCGGGCAGCGACTTCTAGATACGCAGTATTTT. Its protein product is CASGQRLLDTQYF.